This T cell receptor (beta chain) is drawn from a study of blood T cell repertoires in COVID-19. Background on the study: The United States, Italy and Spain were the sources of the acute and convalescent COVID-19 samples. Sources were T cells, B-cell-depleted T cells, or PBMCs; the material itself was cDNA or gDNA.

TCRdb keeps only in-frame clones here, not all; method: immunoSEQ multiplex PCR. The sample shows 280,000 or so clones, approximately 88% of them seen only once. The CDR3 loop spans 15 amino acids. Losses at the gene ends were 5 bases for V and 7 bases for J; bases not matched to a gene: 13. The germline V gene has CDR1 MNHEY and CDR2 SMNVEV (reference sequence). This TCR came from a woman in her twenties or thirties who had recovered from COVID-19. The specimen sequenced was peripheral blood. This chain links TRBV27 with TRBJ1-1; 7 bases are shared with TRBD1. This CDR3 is CASSPTGTVYSEAFF. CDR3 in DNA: TGTGCCAGCAGTCCGACCGGGACAGTATACAGTGAAGCTTTCTTT.